One and the same sample provided the 7 T cell receptor beta chains below, sequenced in a study of blood T cell repertoires in COVID-19. Generated by immunoSEQ multiplex PCR, the TCRdb table keeps only in-frame clones and is missing some. The data contain about 250,000 clones, around 86% of them seen just once; the ten biggest clones take up approximately 1.5%. The specimen sequenced was peripheral blood. These receptors all come from a woman aged 60-70 years who had recovered from COVID-19.

In DNA, the CDR3 is TGTGCCAGCAGCTCTCCTCGAGAAGATCTGAGGGCTTTCTTT. It is translated as CASSSPREDLRAFF. The chain combines TRBV5-4 with TRBJ1-1; D is unclear. This CDR3 is built from 14 residues. V was clipped by 3 bases and J by 11 bases, with 20 bases between them. Germline V gene lookup returns CDR1 SGHNT and CDR2 YYREEE (reference sequence). Variable domain in full (rest from reference TRBV5-4 and TRBJ1-1): ETGVTQSPTHLIKTRGQQVTLRCSSQSGHNTVSWYQQALGQGPQFIFQYYREEENGRGNFPPRFSGLQFPNYSSELNVNALELDDSALYLCASSSPREDLRAFFGQGTRLTVV.

The chain is built from TRBV6-1 and TRBJ1-3, with D unresolved. CDR1 MNHNS and CDR2 SASEGT come from the germline V gene. This CDR3 has 14 amino acids. Trimming removed 2 bases at V and 0 bases at J, with 5 bases between. The CDR3 sequence: CASSETPSGNTIYF. The CDR3 region has the DNA TGTGCCAGCAGTGAAACTCCCTCTGGAAACACCATATATTTT.

The chain recombines TRBV6-5 with TRBJ2-3; possibly TRBD1 for D (6 bases). V was clipped by 1 base and J by 4 bases, with 12 bases between them. Germline CDR1 MNHEY, CDR2 SVGAGI. This CDR3 region has 15 residues. In DNA, the CDR3 is TGTGCCAGCAGTTACTTCGGACAGTTCGCAGATACGCAGTATTTT. Amino acids: CASSYFGQFADTQYF.

The V and J genes are TRBV7-3 and TRBJ2-7; maybe TRBD1 (5 bases). Deletions cut 5 bases from V and 3 bases from J, with 17 bases between. Germline V CDR1 and CDR2: SGHTA, FQGTGA. The CDR3 spans 15 residues. DNA of the CDR3: TGTGCCAGCAGCCCGGCGCCTAGGGGAAACTACGAGCAGTACTTC. Translating gives CASSPAPRGNYEQYF.

This clone came up a few times. CDR3: CASSQRAGLPRETQYF. CDR3 sequence (DNA): TGCGCCAGCAGCCAAAGGGCGGGACTCCCCCGGGAGACCCAGTACTTC. V usage is TRBV4-1 and J usage is TRBJ2-5, with D perhaps matching TRBD2 (6 bases). Germline V gene lookup returns CDR1 MGHRA and CDR2 YSYEKL. The length of the CDR3 is 16 residues. V was shortened by 2 bases and J by 5 bases, with 18 bases between the two germline ends.

DNA of the CDR3: TGTGCCAGCAGTTACGGGGCGGCAACTAATGAAAAACTGTTTTTT. Its protein is CASSYGAATNEKLFF. V gene TRBV6-2 or TRBV6-3 combines with J gene TRBJ1-4, with D perhaps TRBD1 (5 bases). The CDR3 totals 15 residues. Per the germline V gene, CDR1 is MNHEY and CDR2 is SVGEGT. The ends were cut back, 2 bases at V and 0 bases at J, with 7 bases in the middle.

This clone was found once. This chain links TRBV28 with TRBJ2-2, with a tentative D call TRBD1 (5 bases). Looked up from germline, CDR1 is MDHEN and CDR2 is SYDVKM. The V and J ends lost 2 bases and 2 bases respectively, with 6 bases between them. This CDR3 has 14 amino acids. In DNA, the CDR3 is TGTGCCAGCAGTTTACAGGGTAACACCGGGGAGCTGTTTTTT. Its translation: CASSLQGNTGELFF.